The clone carrying this T cell receptor beta chain showed up just a few times. RNA totalling about 0.5 to 1 ug underwent reverse transcription with random hexamers. An immunoSEQ multiplex PCR generated amplified TCR beta CDR3 products spanning 54 Vbeta and 13 Jbeta. One entry per CDR3 protein, called by TCRdb with MiXCR from the immunoSEQ multiplex PCR reads. The sample shows fewer than 200,000 distinct CDR3 sequences, roughly 95% of them seen only once. These data originate in a study of CD8 T cells in Susac syndrome. Germline assignment: CDR1 SGHAT and CDR2 FQNNGV. CDR3 length: 14 residues. Trimming pared 0 bases from V and 1 base from J, leaving 6 bases between. The study sequenced TCR beta in blood CD8+ and CD4+ T cells.

The genes are TRBV11-2 and TRBJ1-1, with D unresolved. The sample was CD8+ T cells from PBMCs. The sequence came from a human donor with multiple sclerosis. CDR3 residues: CASSLDRGNTEAFF. CDR3 in DNA: TGTGCCAGCAGCTTAGATCGGGGGAACACTGAAGCTTTCTTT.